The T cell receptor (beta chain) under discussion was sequenced for a study of T-cell memory formation after mild COVID-19. Whole-study findings and limits: Clones contracting day 15 to 85 were balanced CD4/CD8; later expanders leaned CD4+.

TCRdb called the 5' RACE reads again in MiXCR, with one record for every CDR3 protein. The sample gives some 260,000 distinct CDR3 sequences, roughly 15% of which show up once; about 3.5% is in the top ten. About this clonotype: Its antigen is unknown.

CDR1 and CDR2 (germline): SGHTA, FQGNSA. There are 15 residues in the CDR3. The V and J ends lost 1 base and 4 bases, in that order; junction bases with no gene match: 4. The chain recombines TRBV7-2 with TRBJ1-2; TRBD1 matches at 9 bases. The clonotype comes from a man aged 18 to 29 who had mild COVID-19 (a few samples of this study predate the infection). Cell type and time point are not known. The sample comprised PBMCs or a T cell subset sorted from them (not recorded which). CDR3 bases: TGTGCCAGCAGCTTAGGGGGACAGGGATTCTATGGCTACACCTTC. Its protein is CASSLGGQGFYGYTF.